This T cell receptor beta chain was obtained from a study of shared clonotypes between healthy human individuals. All participating donors were Caucasian adults from Nashville, Tennessee. Replicate sorted-subset PCRs were loaded with around 210 ng DNA, 30,000 to 35,000 T cell genomes. Some clones are missing from TCRdb's copy, which holds only in-frame ones; the method was immunoSEQ multiplex PCR. This sample yields 2 million to 2.5 million clones, of which 93% are seen a single time; around 0.4% belongs to the top ten. Trimming took 2 bases from V and 3 from J; bases not matched to a gene: 3. Germline V lookup: CDR1 SGHTA, CDR2 FQGTGA. The CDR3 consists of 15 residues. To note about this clone: Other DNA sequences in this specimen translate into the identical CDR3.

The chain links TRBV7-3 to TRBJ2-1; 8 bases are shared with TRBD2. This clonotype was sampled from a man younger than 35 in good health. Some clones in this sample may be carry-over from other donors' samples. Material: naive CD4+ T cells from PBMCs. Indicated subset: CD45RA+ positively selected. The CDR3 DNA follows: TGTGCCAGCAGCTTAGGGGCGGGAGGCTACAATGAGCAGTTCTTC. As protein: CASSLGAGGYNEQFF.